The 21 T cell receptor beta chains below all came from one sample that was sequenced in a study of T cells after yellow fever vaccination. Each CDR3 protein is one row after TCRdb ran MiXCR on the 5' RACE reads. The sample consists of 120,000 or so distinct CDR3 sequences, roughly 9% of them appearing once. The sequenced sample was CD8+ T cells sorted from PBMCs, obtained on the day of the yellow fever booster vaccination. The receptor set was obtained from a man aged 18 to 30 who received the YFV17D yellow fever vaccine.

The rearrangement uses TRBV4-1 and TRBJ2-1; tentatively, D is TRBD1 or TRBD2 (5 bases each). In germline, CDR1 is MGHRA, CDR2 YSYEKL. With 4 bases removed from V and 6 bases from J, the gap between germline ends came to 16 bases. The CDR3 length is 15 residues. The CDR3 nucleotides are TGCGCCAGCAGCCCTGTGGGACCTGGCTCCAATGAGCAGTTCTTC. This encodes CASSPVGPGSNEQFF.

The chain has TRBV4-1 and TRBJ2-5; D might be TRBD2 (6 bases). This CDR3 has 16 residues. Trimming removed 4 bases from V and 5 bases from J, with 20 bases in between. CDR1 is MGHRA and CDR2 is YSYEKL in the germline V gene. The CDR3 DNA is TGCGCCAGCAGCCCTGAAGGAGCCGGGGGTACGGAGACCCAGTACTTC. This translates into CASSPEGAGGTETQYF.

This clonotype was detected a few times. J is TRBJ2-3 and V is TRBV2, with TRBD2 identical over 13 bases. With V trimmed by 8 bases and J by 2 bases, 10 bases remained unmatched. The CDR3 runs to 17 residues. Germline CDR1 is SNHLY and CDR2 is FYNNEI. CDR3 in DNA: TGTGCCAGCCCGAGGACTAGCGGGGGCGCCCACACAGATACGCAGTATTTT. It encodes CASPRTSGGAHTDTQYF.

V usage is TRBV7-9 and J usage is TRBJ2-5; tentatively, D is TRBD1 or TRBD2 (5 bases each). Germline V gene data show CDR1 as SEHNR and CDR2 as FQNEAQ (reference sequence). Trimming shortened V by 4 bases and J by 4 bases, and 13 bases separated the two germline ends. The CDR3 consists of 14 residues. The CDR3 sequence: CASSSWDGGETQYF. DNA for the CDR3: TGTGCCAGCAGCTCCTGGGACGGAGGAGAGACCCAGTACTTC.

This clonotype has only a few counts. This chain uses TRBV6-5 with TRBJ2-1, with 7 bases matching TRBD2. The CDR3 length is 14 residues. V dropped 8 bases and J dropped 3; count of bases not matched to a gene: 7. Germline CDR1 and CDR2: MNHEY and SVGAGI. Written as DNA, the CDR3 is TGTGCCAGCCGCTACCGCGGGGGCTACAATGAGCAGTTCTTC. It codes for CASRYRGGYNEQFF.

This clonotype was seen repeatedly, ten times or more. The chain couples TRBV3-1 to TRBJ2-7, with D perhaps matching TRBD2 (6 bases). V dropped 0 bases and J dropped 7 bases, with 13 bases sitting between them. The germline CDR1 and CDR2 sequences are LGHDT and YNNKEL (reference sequence). This CDR3 has 14 residues. Here the CDR3 reads CASSQDPLAREQYF. The CDR3 DNA reads TGTGCCAGCAGCCAAGATCCCCTAGCGCGGGAGCAGTACTTC.

V gene TRBV4-2 combines with J gene TRBJ2-7, with 7 bases aligning to TRBD1. In germline, CDR1 is LGHNA, CDR2 YNFKEQ. The CDR3 is 16 residues long. J was trimmed by 3 bases and V by 0 bases; bases with no gene match: 8. CDR3 in amino acids: CASSQEVRGGYYEQYF. In DNA form, the CDR3 reads TGTGCCAGCAGCCAAGAAGTTCGAGGGGGCTACTACGAGCAGTACTTC.

This chain joins TRBV29-1 and TRBJ2-5; D possibly uses TRBD1 or TRBD2 (6 bases each). V shed 3 bases and J shed 2 bases, with 16 bases lying between them. The CDR3 is 15 amino acids. The germline V gene has CDR1 SQVTM and CDR2 ANQGSEA. CDR3 bases: TGCAGCGTTGAGGGCGGTAGGGGGGAACAAGAGACCCAGTACTTC. Translating gives CSVEGGRGEQETQYF.

This clonotype was observed a handful of times. The chain joins TRBV12-3 or TRBV12-4 to TRBJ1-2; possible D gene TRBD1, 5 bases. V was shortened by 5 bases and J by 4 bases, with 11 bases between the two germline ends. The CDR3 has 13 amino acids. This CDR3 reads CASSNPGGYGYTF. For the CDR3, the DNA is TGTGCCAGCAGTAATCCTGGGGGCTATGGCTACACCTTC.

The genes are TRBV19 and TRBJ2-7; 10 positions match TRBD1. Germline CDR1 and CDR2: LNHDA and SQIVND (reference sequence). There are 14 residues in the CDR3. With V trimmed by 5 bases and J by 7 bases, 8 bases remained unmatched. CDR3 sequence (DNA): TGTGCCAGTAGTTGGGACAGGGGCCCCTGGGAGCAGTACTTC. Protein sequence: CASSWDRGPWEQYF.

This rearrangement joins TRBV29-1 to TRBJ2-7; D is unresolved. V dropped 5 bases and J dropped 3 bases, with 14 bases sitting between them. This CDR3 has 13 residues. Germline values: CDR1 SQVTM, CDR2 ANQGSEA. The CDR3 sequence is CSVYFGSRYEQYF. The CDR3 region has the DNA TGCAGCGTTTATTTCGGGTCACGCTACGAGCAGTACTTC.

This clonotype was counted a single time. The chain has TRBV6-2 or TRBV6-3 and TRBJ2-1, with a weak D call TRBD2 (7 bases). Between the trimmed V and J ends, which lost 1 base and 3 bases, there was a span of 19 bases. The length of the CDR3 is 18 residues. Germline lookup yields CDR1 MNHEY and CDR2 SVGEGT. As DNA, the CDR3 is TGTGCCAGCAGTTACTTAGTACTTGCGGGGGCTAACTACAATGAGCAGTTCTTC. Translation: CASSYLVLAGANYNEQFF.

This chain connects TRBV6-6 to TRBJ1-4, with TRBD1 identical over 9 bases. Trimming took 5 bases from V and 8 from J; bases not matched to a gene: 6. Per the germline V gene, CDR1 is MNHNY and CDR2 is SVGAGI (reference sequence). The CDR3 extends over 14 amino acids. In nucleotides, the CDR3 is TGTGCCAGCAGTCCCCGGGACAGGGTGGAAAAACTGTTTTTT. Translating it yields CASSPRDRVEKLFF.

This clonotype was observed at least ten times. The chain joins TRBV12-3 or TRBV12-4 to TRBJ2-1; perhaps TRBD1 as D (6 bases). This CDR3 has 15 amino acids. The V end lost 5 bases, the J end lost 0 bases, and 11 bases lay between the germline ends. The DNA for the CDR3 is TGTGCCAGCAGTATGAGGGGGAGCTCCTACAATGAGCAGTTCTTC. Amino acids: CASSMRGSSYNEQFF.

This rearrangement joins TRBV29-1 to TRBJ1-2; the D is unclear. Germline V CDR1 and CDR2: SQVTM, ANQGSEA. The CDR3 covers 13 residues. Trimming removed 7 bases at V and 2 bases at J, with 14 bases between. The CDR3 sequence is CSGFTSENYGYTF. The CDR3 nucleotides read TGCAGCGGATTTACATCGGAAAACTATGGCTACACCTTC.

This clonotype has just a few counts. This chain uses TRBV29-1 with TRBJ1-1; D is uncertain. V was shortened by 0 bases and J by 7 bases, with 12 bases between the two germline ends. The CDR3 is 13 amino acids. CDR1 SQVTM and CDR2 ANQGSEA come from the germline V gene. CDR3 DNA: TGCAGCGTTGAAGATCTTTGGCAGAGTGAAGCTTTCTTT. Its protein is CSVEDLWQSEAFF.

This clonotype was detected only a few times. The chain recombines TRBV29-1 with TRBJ2-3; TRBD2 matches 7 bases. This CDR3 spans 13 amino acids. Germline V gene sequence: CDR1 SQVTM, CDR2 ANQGSEA. Unmatched junction bases numbered 6, after V lost 3 bases and J lost 6 bases. Written as DNA, the CDR3 is TGCAGCGTTGAGGGGGGGGTTTCGGATACGCAGTATTTT. Amino acid sequence: CSVEGGVSDTQYF.

This chain joins TRBV14 and TRBJ1-1; D gene ambiguous. CDR3 length equals 15 residues. Trimming removed 2 bases at V and 1 base at J, with 11 bases between. The germline gives CDR1 SGHDN, CDR2 FVKESK. CDR3 sequence (DNA): TGTGCCAGCAGCCAACCTAGGACGGGGAACACTGAAGCTTTCTTT. Amino acid sequence: CASSQPRTGNTEAFF. The entire variable domain, with the rest obtained from reference TRBV14 and TRBJ1-1, is as follows: EAGVTQFPSHSVIEKGQTVTLRCDPISGHDNLYWYRRVMGKEIKFLLHFVKESKQDESGMPNNRFLAERTGGTYSTLKVQPAELEDSGVYFCASSQPRTGNTEAFFGQGTRLTVV.

This chain joins TRBV4-1 and TRBJ1-4; D ambiguous. Germline loops: CDR1 MGHRA, CDR2 YSYEKL. The CDR3 extends over 16 amino acids. Trimming removed 3 bases from V and 0 bases from J, with 11 bases in between. CDR3 in amino acids: CASSHSTGATNEKLFF. CDR3 coding DNA: TGCGCCAGCAGCCATTCGACGGGCGCAACTAATGAAAAACTGTTTTTT.

This clonotype was detected a few times. V gene TRBV4-1 combines with J gene TRBJ1-5; D ambiguous. The CDR3 sequence is 13 residues long. Trimming removed 2 bases from V and 6 bases from J, with 8 bases in between. The germline CDR1 and CDR2 sequences are MGHRA and YSYEKL. The CDR3 DNA follows: TGCGCCAGCAGCCAATTTACGGGTCAGCCCCAGCATTTT. The encoded protein is CASSQFTGQPQHF.

This clonotype was picked up a small number of times. The chain couples TRBV2 to TRBJ1-1; D is perhaps TRBD1 (5 bases). Trimming stripped 8 bases from V and 7 bases from J, with 8 bases between. Germline V gene sequence: CDR1 SNHLY, CDR2 FYNNEI. This CDR3 is built from 10 residues. Here the CDR3 DNA reads TGTGCCAGCCGGGGGTTTGAAGCTTTCTTT. Protein sequence: CASRGFEAFF.